The 15 T cell receptor beta chains presented below share a single source sample, sequenced in a study of radiotherapy plus CTLA-4 blockade in lung cancer. Produced via immunoSEQ multiplex PCR; TCRdb's table is partial and in-frame only. The table shows 95,000 to 150,000 clones, with over 80% occurring only once. The material was peripheral blood, obtained from a patient treated with radiotherapy plus ipilimumab. The receptor set was obtained from a human donor with non-small cell lung cancer that progressed on radiotherapy plus ipilimumab.

The CDR3 is CSVEDRGGGNYGYTF. The CDR3, as DNA: TGCAGCGTTGAAGATAGGGGAGGCGGTAACTATGGCTACACCTTC. The rearrangement uses TRBV29-1 and TRBJ1-2; maybe TRBD1 (5 bases). Per the germline V gene, CDR1 is SQVTM and CDR2 is ANQGSEA. V lost 0 bases to trimming and J lost 1 base, with 12 bases between them. The CDR3 spans 15 residues.

V and J are TRBV11-3 and TRBJ2-1, with 11 bases lining up with TRBD2. With V trimmed by 2 bases and J by 3 bases, 3 bases remained unmatched. The V gene's germline CDR1 is SGHNT and CDR2 YENEEA. This CDR3 is 16 amino acids long. The CDR3 nucleotides read TGTGCCAGCAGCTTAAGGGGGACTAGCGGCTACAATGAGCAGTTCTTC. Encoded protein: CASSLRGTSGYNEQFF.

V is TRBV2 and J is TRBJ2-5; 7 bases agree with TRBD2. The CDR3 is 15 amino acids. The germline CDR1 and CDR2 sequences are SNHLY and FYNNEI. V lost 8 bases and J lost 5; bases outside the gene matches: 14. The CDR3, as DNA: TGTGCCAGCCTCGGGGCTAGCGGACCCGATGAGACCCAGTACTTC. Protein product: CASLGASGPDETQYF.

This clone was counted a single time. The genes are TRBV5-1 and TRBJ2-7; 12 nucleotides line up with TRBD2. Per the germline V gene, CDR1 is SGHRS and CDR2 is YFSETQ. This CDR3 is built from 17 residues. J gave up 2 bases and V 0 bases, and 6 bases lay outside the gene matches. CDR3 bases: TGCGCCAGCAGCTTGGGGTCGACTAGCGGGAGCCCCTACGAGCAGTACTTC. Residues: CASSLGSTSGSPYEQYF.

This chain uses TRBV19 with TRBJ2-6, with 7 bases that match TRBD1. The CDR3 runs to 20 residues. Germline CDR1 reads LNHDA; CDR2 reads SQIVND (reference sequence). The ends lost 1 base at V and 0 bases at J; junction bases unmatched: 12. CDR3 sequence: CASSIGQGQLRPSGANVLTF. CDR3 in DNA: TGTGCCAGTAGTATAGGGCAGGGACAGCTTAGACCCTCTGGGGCCAACGTCCTGACTTTC. The variable domain in full, completed from reference TRBV19 and TRBJ2-6, reads DGGITQSPKYLFRKEGQNVTLSCEQNLNHDAMYWYRQDPGQGLRLIYYSQIVNDFQKGDIAEGYSVSREKKESFPLTVTSAQKNPTAFYLCASSIGQGQLRPSGANVLTFGAGSRLTVL.

The rearrangement uses TRBV30 and TRBJ1-3; D may be TRBD1 (5 bases). Germline V gene sequence: CDR1 GTSNPN, CDR2 SVGIG (reference sequence). Between the trimmed V and J ends, which lost 0 bases and 1 base, there was a span of 10 bases. This CDR3 contains 15 residues. The CDR3 bases are TGTGCCTGGAGTGTAGGTGGGGGGTCTGGAAACACCATATATTTT. Amino acids: CAWSVGGGSGNTIYF.

The rearrangement uses TRBV19 and TRBJ1-2, with a tentative D call TRBD1 (5 bases). The germline V and J ends were trimmed by 8 bases and 3 bases, with 13 bases remaining between them. Germline assignment: CDR1 LNHDA and CDR2 SQIVND (reference sequence). CDR3 length equals 13 residues. The CDR3 DNA is TGTGCCAGTTTGGACGGGGGAGACTATGGCTACACCTTC. Protein: CASLDGGDYGYTF.

The chain has TRBV5-1 and TRBJ2-1; 9 positions agree with TRBD2. Germline V gene sequence: CDR1 SGHRS, CDR2 YFSETQ. V was clipped by 4 bases and J by 8 bases; unmatched bases: 10. This CDR3 region has 15 residues. The CDR3 sequence is CASSVAGVRTDEQFF. As DNA, the CDR3 is TGCGCCAGCAGCGTAGCGGGAGTGAGGACCGATGAGCAGTTCTTC. Based on the CDR3 plus reference TRBV5-1 and TRBJ2-1, the full variable domain is KAGVTQTPRYLIKTRGQQVTLSCSPISGHRSVSWYQQTPGQGLQFLFEYFSETQRNKGNFPGRFSGRQFSNSRSEMNVSTLELGDSALYLCASSVAGVRTDEQFFGPGTRLTVL.

The sample holds a few counts of this clone. This chain uses TRBV2 with TRBJ2-5; no clear D. V was pared by 4 bases and J by 2 bases, with 8 bases between. Germline V gene data show CDR1 as SNHLY and CDR2 as FYNNEI. The CDR3 loop spans 13 amino acids. Here the CDR3 reads CASSVRPQETQYF. The CDR3 coding sequence is TGTGCCAGCAGTGTTCGACCACAAGAGACCCAGTACTTC.

This chain joins TRBV14 and TRBJ2-3; D is perhaps TRBD2 (5 bases). The CDR3 has 13 residues. Trimming took 9 bases from V and 4 from J, leaving 14 bases between them. CDR1 and CDR2 (germline): SGHDN, FVKESK. DNA for the CDR3: TGTGCCAGTCAACGGGAATTGGCAGATACGCAGTATTTT. Translating it yields CASQRELADTQYF.

The genes are TRBV5-1 and TRBJ2-7; a weak D match, TRBD2 (6 bases). From germline, CDR1 is SGHRS and CDR2 YFSETQ. CDR3 size: 17 residues. Trimming shortened V by 4 bases and J by 7 bases, and 27 bases separated the two germline ends. CDR3 region: CASSENKRGLVSSEQYF. CDR3 coding DNA: TGCGCCAGCAGCGAAAACAAAAGGGGACTCGTCTCTTCGGAGCAGTACTTC.

The chain carries TRBV9 and TRBJ1-1; D uncertain. The CDR3 totals 14 residues. Germline V gives CDR1 SGDLS, CDR2 YYNGEE. Trimming left V 4 bases short and J 8 bases short, with 18 bases between. CDR3 coding DNA: TGTGCCAGCAGCCCAAGCGACGGACCGGGGGAAGCTTTCTTT. Amino acids: CASSPSDGPGEAFF.

CDR3 sequence reads: CASVLEPEAFF. The DNA of the CDR3 is TGTGCCAGCGTGCTAGAGCCTGAAGCTTTCTTT. The chain links TRBV27 to TRBJ1-1; no reliable D call. Germline CDR1 MNHEY, CDR2 SMNVEV (reference sequence). V dropped 8 bases and J dropped 6 bases, with 10 bases sitting between them. The CDR3 runs 11 residues.

The V gene is TRBV9, the J gene TRBJ2-2; the match to TRBD2 covers 9 bases. In germline, CDR1 is SGDLS, CDR2 YYNGEE. The CDR3 runs to 15 residues. The J segment lost 2 bases and the V segment lost 2 bases, leaving 1 base of the junction unmatched. The CDR3 loop reads CASSVREGNTGELFF. The CDR3 region has the DNA TGTGCCAGCAGCGTGCGGGAGGGTAACACCGGGGAGCTGTTTTTT.

The rearrangement links TRBV11-2 to TRBJ2-1, with TRBD2 matching over 8 bases. Per germline, CDR1 SGHAT and CDR2 FQNNGV. The CDR3 totals 13 residues. Germline trimming cut 6 bases from V and 15 bases from J; bases unmatched to any gene: 13. The CDR3 DNA sequence: TGTGCCAGCAGGCCCGGTAGGCGGGAGGACCGGTTCTTC. Its protein is CASRPGRREDRFF.